Following are 27 T cell receptor beta chains from one sample sequenced in a study of regulatory T cells in long-lasting Graves disease. HTBI primers from iRepertoire and Arm-PCR of CDR3 regions yielded the TCR beta libraries. One entry per CDR3 protein, called by TCRdb with MiXCR from the multiplex PCR reads. The sample consists of 350,000 to 500,000 distinct CDR3 sequences, around 20% of them appearing once. The time point was: persistent/refractory GD, antithyroid drugs over 5 years with positive TRAb. Researchers made the TCR library from RNA that was extracted from PBMCs. The material was peripheral blood mononuclear cells (PBMCs), obtained when the disease was refractory, from a patient treated with antithyroid drugs. The receptors here all came from a female donor with Graves disease.

This clonotype has a count of ten or more. The chain combines TRBV28 with TRBJ1-2; D possibly corresponds to TRBD1 (5 bases). The V gene lost 6 bases and the J gene lost 3 bases, with 8 bases spanning the gap. Germline V gene data show CDR1 as MDHEN and CDR2 as SYDVKM. The CDR3 spans 12 residues. The CDR3 loop is CASSRVDYGYTF. The CDR3, as DNA: TGTGCCAGCAGCAGGGTTGACTATGGCTACACCTTC.

In its sample, this clonotype was seen many times. In DNA form, the CDR3 reads TGTGCCAGCAACCCATTGGGACCTGGAAACACCATATATTTT. It codes for CASNPLGPGNTIYF. The chain combines TRBV28 with TRBJ1-3; D perhaps matches TRBD1 (5 bases). Germline CDR1 reads MDHEN; CDR2 reads SYDVKM. The CDR3 runs 14 residues. V lost 7 bases and J 2 bases, leaving 12 bases between the germline ends.

This clonotype came up many times. The rearrangement uses TRBV28 and TRBJ1-6; D not resolved. The CDR3 consists of 15 residues. V lost 4 bases and J lost 10, with 17 bases in between. Looked up from germline, CDR1 is MDHEN and CDR2 is SYDVKM. Here the CDR3 reads CASSSVTRLSSPLHF. In DNA form, the CDR3 reads TGTGCCAGCAGTTCCGTGACTCGCCTCTCATCACCCCTCCACTTT.

As concerns this clonotype: An end of the junction differs from the germline gene, which may be a read error. The V call is TRBV5-1, the J call TRBJ2-7, with D tentatively TRBD1 (5 bases). CDR1 and CDR2 from the germline V gene are SGHRS and YFSETQ. The CDR3 consists of 17 residues. Here the CDR3 DNA reads TGCGCCAGCAGCTTGGCTATAATCCAGGGAAACTACTACGCGCAGTACTTC. Translated, it gives CASSLAIIQGNYYAQYF. The variable domain in full, with the rest retrieved from reference TRBV5-1 and TRBJ2-7, is KAGVTQTPRYLIKTRGQQVTLSCSPISGHRSVSWYQQTPGQGLQFLFEYFSETQRNKGNFPGRFSGRQFSNSRSEMNVSTLELGDSALYLCASSLAIIQGNYYAQYFGPGTRLTVT.

Many counts were recorded for this clonotype. The CDR3 loop reads CSVELAGKNEQYF. The CDR3 DNA reads TGCAGCGTTGAATTAGCGGGAAAAAACGAGCAGTACTTC. The chain recombines TRBV29-1 with TRBJ2-7; the match to TRBD2 covers 8 bases. Germline CDR1 is SQVTM and CDR2 is ANQGSEA. The CDR3 extends over 13 amino acids. V shed 2 bases and J 5 bases; nucleotides not matched to a gene: 5.

On this clonotype: A far larger clone is only one base removed, so a read error is likely. The chain uses TRBV12-3 or TRBV12-4 and TRBJ2-7; 9 bases are shared with TRBD1. The junction had 6 bases not matched to a gene; V was cut back by 3 bases and J by 6 bases. The CDR3 is made up of 14 amino acids. For the CDR3, the DNA is TGTGCCAGCAGTTTCGTGGACAGGGGTTGCGAGCAGTACTTC. Protein: CASSFVDRGCEQYF.

This clonotype occurred many times. CDR3 DNA: TGTGCCAGCAGTTTAGCAGGGAACTATGGCTACACCTTC. It specifies CASSLAGNYGYTF. The chain joins TRBV12-3 or TRBV12-4 to TRBJ1-2; no reliable D call. Trimming left V 0 bases short and J 2 bases short, with 4 bases between. The CDR3 runs 13 residues.

The chain has TRBV7-3 and TRBJ2-7; 7 bases match TRBD1. Germline loops: CDR1 SGHTA, CDR2 FQGTGA. The length of the CDR3 is 17 residues. V lost 5 bases and J lost 6; bases outside the gene matches: 19. CDR3 loop: CASSPGQGFGQASEQYF. CDR3 nucleotide sequence: TGTGCCAGCAGCCCTGGGCAGGGTTTCGGACAGGCCTCCGAGCAGTACTTC.

This clonotype has ten or more counts. The chain has TRBV27 and TRBJ1-5, with D unresolved. There are 14 residues in the CDR3. V lost 6 bases to trimming and J lost 6 bases, with 15 bases between them. CDR1 is MNHEY, CDR2 SMNVEV, per germline (reference sequence). The CDR3 spells CASSYREGVQPQHF. CDR3 coding DNA: TGTGCCAGCAGCTACCGGGAAGGAGTTCAGCCCCAGCATTTT.

This clonotype has only a few counts. The chain links TRBV19 to TRBJ2-5, with 16 nucleotides matching TRBD2. This CDR3 is built from 19 residues. The junction had 11 bases not matched to a gene; V was cut back by 3 bases and J by 4 bases. Germline CDR1 LNHDA, CDR2 SQIVND (reference sequence). CDR3 residues: CASSIGGTSGRARGETQYF. The CDR3 nucleotides are TGTGCCAGTAGTATTGGCGGGACTAGCGGGAGGGCCCGTGGAGAGACCCAGTACTTC.

This clonotype was detected a few times. The chain uses TRBV20-1 and TRBJ2-5; tentative D call: TRBD1 (5 bases). CDR1 and CDR2 from the germline V gene are DFQATT and SNEGSKA (reference sequence). This CDR3 contains 14 residues. Written as DNA, the CDR3 is TGCAGCCCTGCGACGATACAGGTACAAGAGACCCAGTACTTC. Protein: CSPATIQVQETQYF.

CDR3 DNA: TGTGCCAGCAGCTTGGTGTCAGGTGGATTGAAAGAGACCCAGTACTTC. Translation: CASSLVSGGLKETQYF. The rearrangement uses TRBV5-6 and TRBJ2-5; unclear D gene. V was cut by 0 bases and J by 3 bases, with 15 bases left in between. The CDR3 has 16 residues. Germline V gene data show CDR1 as SGHDT and CDR2 as YYEEEE.

The rearrangement links TRBV3-1 to TRBJ1-2; unclear D gene. V was pared by 9 bases and J by 9 bases, with 29 bases between. The CDR3 contains 16 residues. Germline loops: CDR1 LGHDT, CDR2 YNNKEL (reference sequence). The CDR3 DNA follows: TGTGCCAGTCGCTTTCGGGCCGCGGCGGACGGCGGGAGCTACACCTTC. As protein: CASRFRAAADGGSYTF.

To note about this clonotype: This may be a read error, as it is one base from a much larger clone. This rearrangement joins TRBV20-1 to TRBJ2-7; 10 nucleotides agree with TRBD2. CDR1 and CDR2 from the germline V gene are DFQATT and SNEGSKA (reference sequence). J was trimmed by 0 bases and V by 1 base; bases with no gene match: 3. CDR3 size: 15 residues. In nucleotides, the CDR3 is TGCAGTGCTAGAGGTTCTAGCGGGGGCTCCTACGAGCAGTACTTC. Amino acid sequence: CSARGSSGGSYEQYF.

The rearrangement links TRBV15 to TRBJ2-5; D is ambiguous. Germline loops: CDR1 LNHNV, CDR2 YYDKDF (reference sequence). This CDR3 region has 12 residues. The ends were cut back, 4 bases at V and 5 bases at J, with 8 bases in the middle. This CDR3 is CATSKSAETQYF. The CDR3 nucleotides read TGTGCCACCAGCAAGTCGGCGGAGACCCAGTACTTC.

As to this clonotype: It may be a read error: a sequence one base away is much more abundant. CDR3 sequence: CASSVEVDWDYEQCF. DNA of the CDR3: TGTGCCAGCAGTGTGGAGGTCGATTGGGACTACGAGCAGTGCTTC. The chain is built from TRBV2 and TRBJ2-7, with TRBD2 matching 7 bases. Looked up from germline, CDR1 is SNHLY and CDR2 is FYNNEI. CDR3 length: 15 amino acids.

At least ten counts were recorded for this clonotype. The chain combines TRBV27 with TRBJ2-5; 15 nucleotides match TRBD2. V trimming: 2 bases; J trimming: 3 bases; junction bases outside the gene matches: 7. The length of the CDR3 is 18 residues. Looked up from germline, CDR1 is MNHEY and CDR2 is SMNVEV (reference sequence). In nucleotides, the CDR3 is TGTGCCAGCAGTTTAAGTGGACTAGCGGGAGGGCCAGAAGAGACCCAGTACTTC. The encoded protein is CASSLSGLAGGPEETQYF.

This rearrangement joins TRBV6-1 to TRBJ1-3; D is perhaps TRBD1 (5 bases). From germline, CDR1 is MNHNS and CDR2 SASEGT. Trimming removed 5 bases from V and 2 bases from J, with 10 bases in between. The CDR3 totals 14 residues. CDR3 amino acids: CASSRDSAGNTIYF. The CDR3 nucleotides are TGTGCCAGCAGTCGAGACAGCGCTGGAAACACCATATATTTT.

This clonotype appeared many times. The rearrangement joins TRBV27 to TRBJ2-7; weak D call: TRBD2 (5 bases). V was clipped by 5 bases and J by 3 bases, with 11 bases between them. The germline gives CDR1 MNHEY, CDR2 SMNVEV (reference sequence). This CDR3 region has 13 residues. CDR3 residues: CASSPGMNYEQYF. The CDR3 bases are TGTGCCAGCAGTCCCGGGATGAACTACGAGCAGTACTTC.

In its sample, this clonotype was seen a few times. The rearrangement joins TRBV6-5 to TRBJ2-7; D is perhaps TRBD2 (5 bases). Germline V gene data show CDR1 as MNHEY and CDR2 as SVGAGI. V lost 4 bases, J lost 0 bases, and 13 bases lay in between. The CDR3 runs 15 residues. The CDR3 spells CASSSLARSSYEQYF. The CDR3 DNA follows: TGTGCCAGCAGTTCTTTAGCGAGGAGCTCCTACGAGCAGTACTTC.

This clonotype was seen only a few times. This sequence joins TRBV20-1 and TRBJ2-1; 11 bases agree with TRBD1. The CDR3 is 15 amino acids. With V trimmed by 3 bases and J by 10 bases, 11 bases remained unmatched. Germline lookup yields CDR1 DFQATT and CDR2 SNEGSKA (reference sequence). CDR3 in DNA: TGCAGTGCTAGTCCCCGGGACAGGGGGAAGGAGGAGCAGTTCTTC. Translated, it gives CSASPRDRGKEEQFF.

This clonotype was observed a few times. The chain combines TRBV15 with TRBJ1-4; D is unresolved. The CDR3 totals 13 residues. V lost 5 bases to trimming and J lost 4 bases, with 8 bases between them. Germline CDR1 LNHNV, CDR2 YYDKDF (reference sequence). CDR3 coding DNA: TGTGCCACCAGCGCCAGGATTAATGAAAAACTGTTTTTT. It codes for CATSARINEKLFF.

This clonotype was seen many times. One end of the junction is discordant with germline, which a read error may explain. This chain joins TRBV3-1 and TRBJ2-2; D is unclear. The CDR3 runs 15 residues. Germline V gives CDR1 LGHDT, CDR2 YNNKEL (reference sequence). The CDR3 DNA reads as TGTACCAGCAGCCAAGGCGTCCTGAACACCGGGGAGCTGTTTTTT. Its protein product is CTSSQGVLNTGELFF.

This clonotype was observed many times. The rearrangement uses TRBV28 and TRBJ1-1; tentatively, D is TRBD1 (5 bases). The CDR3 is made up of 15 amino acids. Germline assignment: CDR1 MDHEN and CDR2 SYDVKM. Trimming took off 2 bases at V and 0 bases at J, with 10 bases between the two ends. CDR3 region: CASSLAGRVNTEAFF. CDR3 DNA: TGTGCCAGCAGTTTAGCTGGCAGGGTGAACACTGAAGCTTTCTTT.

This clonotype was counted a few times. This chain uses TRBV19 with TRBJ2-5; TRBD1 matches at 10 bases. The V segment lost 2 bases and the J segment 6 bases; nucleotides outside the gene matches: 9. The CDR3 contains 16 residues. Germline loops: CDR1 LNHDA, CDR2 SQIVND (reference sequence). The DNA for the CDR3 is TGTGCCAGTAGTATACGGACTGGGACAGGGGTGCAGACCCAGTACTTC. It translates to CASSIRTGTGVQTQYF.

This clonotype showed up just a few times. CDR3 protein: CASSASRGLIGNTIYF. CDR3 sequence (DNA): TGTGCCAGCAGCGCGTCGAGGGGGCTCATAGGAAACACCATATATTTT. This chain uses TRBV9 with TRBJ1-3, with 7 bases aligning to TRBD1. CDR1 and CDR2 from the germline V gene are SGDLS and YYNGEE. V was clipped by 3 bases and J by 4 bases; unmatched bases: 10. This CDR3 contains 16 residues.

The chain carries TRBV10-3 and TRBJ1-3; the D gene is possibly TRBD1 (5 bases). The V and J ends lost 10 bases and 4 bases respectively, with 11 bases between them. Germline V gene data show CDR1 as ENHRY and CDR2 as SYGVKD. There are 12 residues in the CDR3. The DNA of the CDR3 is TGTGCCACCTGGGACGTCGGAAACACCATATATTTT. Protein product: CATWDVGNTIYF.